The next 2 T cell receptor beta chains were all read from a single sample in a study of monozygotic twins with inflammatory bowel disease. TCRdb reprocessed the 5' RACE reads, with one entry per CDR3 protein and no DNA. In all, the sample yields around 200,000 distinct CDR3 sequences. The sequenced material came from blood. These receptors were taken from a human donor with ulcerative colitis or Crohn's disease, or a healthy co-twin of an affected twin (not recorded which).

Here the CDR3 reads CASSFRSSYNEQFF. This rearrangement joins TRBV7-9 to TRBJ2-1. The CDR3 has 14 residues. Looked up from germline, CDR1 is SEHNR and CDR2 is FQNEAQ (reference sequence).

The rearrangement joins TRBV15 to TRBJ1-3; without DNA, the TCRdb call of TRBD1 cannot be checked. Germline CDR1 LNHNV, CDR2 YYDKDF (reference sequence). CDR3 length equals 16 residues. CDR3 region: CATSSGRGSSGNTIYF.